Included here is one T cell receptor beta chain sequence, with context. There are 12 residues in the CDR3. The germline V gene has CDR1 MNHEY and CDR2 SVGAGI. Trimming removed 2 bases at V and 6 bases at J, with 7 bases between. The sample originates from a study of blood T cell repertoires in COVID-19. Exposed study participants had met a COVID-19 case within 2 weeks before entry. Generated by immunoSEQ multiplex PCR, the TCRdb table keeps only in-frame clones and is missing some. Of around 330,000 clones listed, 85% are singletons. Sequencing used PBMCs or T cells enriched from blood (not recorded which). This TCR derives from a woman younger than 45 who had been exposed to COVID-19. The rearrangement links TRBV6-5 to TRBJ1-1; weak D call: TRBD1 (5 bases). The CDR3 loop is CASSYRGAEAFF. The DNA of the CDR3 is TGTGCCAGCAGTTACCGGGGGGCTGAAGCTTTCTTT.